The source of this T cell receptor beta chain is a study of blood T cell repertoires in COVID-19. About the study: COVID-19 samples collected from the United States, Italy and Spain covered acute and convalescent phases. PBMCs, B-cell-depleted T cells, or T cells provided the cDNA or gDNA that made up the material.

V lost 11 bases to trimming and J lost 0 bases; unmatched junction nucleotides: 8. Germline CDR1 MNHEY, CDR2 SMNVEV (reference sequence). The CDR3 has 15 residues. In the study's own analysis: Reference gene primer amplification yielded estimated nucleated cell counts. Here immunoSEQ multiplex PCR was the method, and the copy in TCRdb shows in-frame clones only, minus some. That table gives V, J and clone size, and the DNA gave D and trimming. The data contain approximately 46,000 clones, under 85% of them seen just once; the ten biggest clones take up approximately 12%. The sequencing sample was made of peripheral blood. This TCR came from a human donor in a cohort sampled during active COVID-19. The J gene is TRBJ2-4, the V gene TRBV27; 9 bases line up with TRBD1. This CDR3 is CAPGTGTLAKNIQYF. CDR3 nucleotides: TGTGCCCCCGGGACAGGGACATTAGCCAAAAACATTCAGTACTTC.